The source of this T cell receptor beta chain is a study of T cell changes during pregnancy in multiple sclerosis. Generated by immunoSEQ multiplex PCR, the TCRdb table keeps only in-frame clones and is missing some. Among approximately 100,000 clones listed, around 93% were seen once. This CDR3 is built from 14 residues. Per germline, CDR1 SGDLS and CDR2 YYNGEE. Trimming took 3 bases from V and 0 from J, leaving 10 bases between them. The sample here was peripheral blood, taken in the first trimester of pregnancy. The chain couples TRBV9 to TRBJ2-7, with D hard to call. The origin of this receptor is a female donor with multiple sclerosis, enrolled in a pregnancy study. DNA of the CDR3: TGTGCCAGCAGCGCGGGTCCGAGCTCCTACGAGCAGTACTTC. It translates to CASSAGPSSYEQYF.